This record covers a single T cell receptor (beta chain). Its specific antigen is unknown. No much larger clone is present one base from it, and per-base qualities are unavailable. Library method: multiplex PCR. The reads were generated on an Illumina HiSeq 4000. CDR3 regions were amplified by Arm-PCR with iRepertoire HTBI primers to construct TCR beta libraries. PCR products were gel purified before sequencing. Turning to the authors' computational methods: Gene usage analysis of CDR3 amino acid clonotypes used the approximately 62 TRBV and 14 TRBJ segments found across samples. Filtered high-quality paired reads were merged into contigs using COPE and FqMerger. BLAST was used to align contigs to IMGT TRBV, TRBD and TRBJ reference genes, and CDR3 was defined according to IMGT. Any clonotype with a frequency above 0.1% was classified as a highly expanded clone. Shannon entropy was used to measure repertoire diversity, and the Gini coefficient was used to measure V-J evenness. Public clonotypes were defined as clonotypes shared by more than one individual. TCRdb trimmed the raw reads at Q25, called clones with MiXCR and kept productive beta chains. CDR3 protein sequences are deduplicated, and each keeps its most common genes and DNA. The V and J calls come from TCRdb's annotation, not from the publication. The sample table contains some 280,000 distinct CDR3 sequences; only one count was recorded for around 20% of them. About 61% of the sample comes from the top ten.

This entry is derived from a study of regulatory T cells in long-lasting Graves disease (dated by TCRdb to 2020 to 2022). About the investigation overall: Persistent Graves' disease was defined as antithyroid drug treatment for over 5 years with persistently positive TSH receptor autoantibodies. The study took place in China and was registered as a clinical trial. Antithyroid drugs had been taken for 8.5 to 12 years on average by persistent Graves' disease patients in the clinical cohort. Patients with persistent Graves' disease were compared with patients with newly diagnosed Graves' disease using TCR sequencing and RNA sequencing of peripheral blood. A total of 33 samples underwent TCR sequencing, from around 13 patients with persistent Graves' disease and 20 patients with newly diagnosed Graves' disease.

General study outcomes and caveats: Lower TCR Shannon entropy and fewer highly expanded clones were observed in persistent Graves' disease patients than in newly diagnosed patients, which suggested clonal expansion. Preferential use of TRBV28, TRBJ1-2 and TRBJ2-5 was observed in persistent disease, whereas TRBV20-1 and TRBJ2-1 were favored in newly diagnosed disease. Persistent patients shared more public clonotypes among themselves (around 2,800) than newly diagnosed patients did (about 1,000). Sequencing and analysis were restricted to the TCR beta chain. The authors noted that the small sample size was a limitation that may lower accuracy. Only peripheral blood was studied, because thyroid tissue, the primary lesion, was inaccessible.

The junction carries 5 bases between V and J, which are trimmed by 3 bases and 3 bases respectively. CDR1 DFQATT and CDR2 SNEGSKA were looked up in the germline V gene (reference sequence). Measured from the cysteine to the phenylalanine, the CDR3 is 11 residues long. Kept here is only the CDR3 DNA, which spans 33 bases and is read in frame from base 1. The sample's time point label, in plain terms: persistent/refractory GD, antithyroid drugs over 5 years with positive TRAb. RNA was extracted from PBMCs in TRIzol for both TCR sequencing and RNA sequencing. The diagnosis of Graves' disease was made according to American Thyroid Association guidelines. The patients came from an endocrinology department in Xi'an, China. From each patient, roughly 9 milliliters of peripheral blood was collected into an EDTA anticoagulant tube. Ficoll Paque Plus density gradient separation was used to isolate PBMCs, and no further T cell sorting was performed. An Agilent 2100 Bioanalyzer and agarose gel were used to assess RNA quality, and a NanoDrop 2000 was used to measure RNA concentration.

The TCR comes from a female donor with Graves disease. Sample: peripheral blood mononuclear cells (PBMCs), taken when the disease was refractory, from a patient treated with antithyroid drugs. The sequence links TRBV20-1 to TRBJ1-2, with no D gene named confidently. This receptor has the CDR3 CSASDYYGYTF. DNA sequence: TGCAGTGCTAGCGACTACTATGGCTACACCTTC.